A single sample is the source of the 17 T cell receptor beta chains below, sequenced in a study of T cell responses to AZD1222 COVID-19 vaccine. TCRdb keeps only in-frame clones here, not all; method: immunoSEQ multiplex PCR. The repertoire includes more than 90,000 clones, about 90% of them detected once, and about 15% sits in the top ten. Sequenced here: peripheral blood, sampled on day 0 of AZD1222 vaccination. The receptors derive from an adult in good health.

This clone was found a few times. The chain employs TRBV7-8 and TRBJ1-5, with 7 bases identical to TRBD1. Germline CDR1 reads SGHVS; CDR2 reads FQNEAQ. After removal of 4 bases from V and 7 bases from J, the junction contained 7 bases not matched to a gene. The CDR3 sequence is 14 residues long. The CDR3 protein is CASSSITGEQPQHF. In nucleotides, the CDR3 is TGTGCCAGCAGCTCGATTACAGGGGAGCAGCCCCAGCATTTT.

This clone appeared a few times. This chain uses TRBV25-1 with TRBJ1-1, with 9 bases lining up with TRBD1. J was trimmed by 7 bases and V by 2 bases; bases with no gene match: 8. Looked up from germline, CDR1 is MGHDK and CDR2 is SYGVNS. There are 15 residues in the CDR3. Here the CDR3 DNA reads TGTGCCAGCAGTGAACCGGGACAGGGCGCCTTTGAAGCTTTCTTT. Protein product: CASSEPGQGAFEAFF. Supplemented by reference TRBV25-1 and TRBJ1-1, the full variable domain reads EADIYQTPRYLVIGTGKKITLECSQTMGHDKMYWYQQDPGMELHLIHYSYGVNSTEKGDLSSESTVSRIRTEHFPLTLESARPSHTSQYLCASSEPGQGAFEAFFGQGTRLTVV.

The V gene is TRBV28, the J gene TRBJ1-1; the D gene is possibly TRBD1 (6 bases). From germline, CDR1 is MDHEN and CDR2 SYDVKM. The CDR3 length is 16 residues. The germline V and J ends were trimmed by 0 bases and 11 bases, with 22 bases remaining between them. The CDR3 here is CASSLWWAGENSQAFF. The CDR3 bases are TGTGCCAGCAGTTTATGGTGGGCAGGGGAAAACTCACAGGCTTTCTTT.

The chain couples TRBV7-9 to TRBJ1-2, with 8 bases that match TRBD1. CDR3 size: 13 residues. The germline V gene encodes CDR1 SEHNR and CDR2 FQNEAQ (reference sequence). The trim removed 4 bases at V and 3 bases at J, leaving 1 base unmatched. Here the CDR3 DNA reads TGTGCCAGCAGCTCGGACAGGGACTATGGCTACACCTTC. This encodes CASSSDRDYGYTF. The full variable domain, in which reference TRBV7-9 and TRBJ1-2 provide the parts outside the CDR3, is DTGVSQNPRHKITKRGQNVTFRCDPISEHNRLYWYRQTLGQGPEFLTYFQNEAQLEKSRLLSDRFSAERPKGSFSTLEIQRTEQGDSAMYLCASSSDRDYGYTFGSGTRLTVV.

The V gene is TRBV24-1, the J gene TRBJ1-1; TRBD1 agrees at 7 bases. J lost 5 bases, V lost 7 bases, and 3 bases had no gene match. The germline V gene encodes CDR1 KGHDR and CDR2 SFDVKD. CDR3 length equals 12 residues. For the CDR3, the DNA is TGTGCCACCAGCGGCAGGGGGACTGAAGCTTTCTTT. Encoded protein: CATSGRGTEAFF.

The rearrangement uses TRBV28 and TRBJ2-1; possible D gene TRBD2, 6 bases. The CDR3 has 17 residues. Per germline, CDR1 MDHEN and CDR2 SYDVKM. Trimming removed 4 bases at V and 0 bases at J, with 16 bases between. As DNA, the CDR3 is TGTGCCAGCAGTTCCAGCTCGGGGGTCAGCTCCTACAATGAGCAGTTCTTC. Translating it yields CASSSSSGVSSYNEQFF.

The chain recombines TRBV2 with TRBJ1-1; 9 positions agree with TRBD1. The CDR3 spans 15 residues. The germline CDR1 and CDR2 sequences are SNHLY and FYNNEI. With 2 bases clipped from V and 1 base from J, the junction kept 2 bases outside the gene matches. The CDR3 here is CASSETGGPNTEAFF. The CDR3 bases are TGTGCCAGCAGTGAAACAGGGGGCCCGAACACTGAAGCTTTCTTT.

The CDR3 is CASSPGGTAGHRSDTQYF. The CDR3 region has the DNA TGCGCCAGCAGCCCGGGGGGAACAGCGGGTCACCGTTCAGATACGCAGTATTTT. The chain employs TRBV5-1 and TRBJ2-3; 7 bases agree with TRBD2. With V trimmed by 4 bases and J by 4 bases, 18 bases remained unmatched. Germline V gene lookup returns CDR1 SGHRS and CDR2 YFSETQ. The CDR3 loop spans 18 amino acids. Filled out from reference TRBV5-1 and TRBJ2-3, the complete variable domain reads KAGVTQTPRYLIKTRGQQVTLSCSPISGHRSVSWYQQTPGQGLQFLFEYFSETQRNKGNFPGRFSGRQFSNSRSEMNVSTLELGDSALYLCASSPGGTAGHRSDTQYFGPGTRLTVL.

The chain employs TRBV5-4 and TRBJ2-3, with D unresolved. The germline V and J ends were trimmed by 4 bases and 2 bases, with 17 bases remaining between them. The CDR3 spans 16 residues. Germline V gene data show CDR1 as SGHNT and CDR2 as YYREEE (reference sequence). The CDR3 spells CASSAPLDEDTDTQYF. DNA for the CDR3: TGTGCCAGCAGCGCCCCTCTAGATGAAGACACAGATACGCAGTATTTT.

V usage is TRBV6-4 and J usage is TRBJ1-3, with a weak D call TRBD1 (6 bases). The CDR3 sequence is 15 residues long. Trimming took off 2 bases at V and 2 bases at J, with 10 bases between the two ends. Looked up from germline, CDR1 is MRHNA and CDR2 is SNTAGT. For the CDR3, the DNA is TGTGCCAGCAGTGACAACAGGGTGGCTGGAAACACCATATATTTT. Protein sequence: CASSDNRVAGNTIYF.

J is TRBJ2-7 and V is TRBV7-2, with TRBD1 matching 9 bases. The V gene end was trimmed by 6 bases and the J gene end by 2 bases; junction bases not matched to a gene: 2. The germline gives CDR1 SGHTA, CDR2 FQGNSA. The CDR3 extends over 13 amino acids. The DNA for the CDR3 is TGTGCCAGCAGTCGACAGGGGGCCTACGAGCAGTACTTC. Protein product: CASSRQGAYEQYF.

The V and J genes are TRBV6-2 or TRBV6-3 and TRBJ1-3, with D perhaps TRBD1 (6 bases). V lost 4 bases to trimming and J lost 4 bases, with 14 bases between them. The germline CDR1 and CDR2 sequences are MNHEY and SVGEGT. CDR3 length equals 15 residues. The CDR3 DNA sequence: TGTGCCAGCAGTTCAACGGACAGCGGGGGAAACACCATATATTTT. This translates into CASSSTDSGGNTIYF.

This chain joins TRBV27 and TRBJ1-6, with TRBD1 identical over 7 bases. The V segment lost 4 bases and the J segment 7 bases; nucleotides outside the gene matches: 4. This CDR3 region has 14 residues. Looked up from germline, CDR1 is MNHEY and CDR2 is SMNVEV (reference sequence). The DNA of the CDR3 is TGTGCCAGCAGTTGGGGACAGCCGAATTCACCCCTCCACTTT. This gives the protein CASSWGQPNSPLHF.

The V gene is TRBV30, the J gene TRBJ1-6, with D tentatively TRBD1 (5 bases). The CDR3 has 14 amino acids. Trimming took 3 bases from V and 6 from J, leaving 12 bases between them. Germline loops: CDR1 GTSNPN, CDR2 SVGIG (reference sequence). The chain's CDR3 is CAWSLGQGNSPLHF. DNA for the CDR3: TGTGCCTGGAGCCTGGGGCAGGGTAATTCACCCCTCCACTTT.

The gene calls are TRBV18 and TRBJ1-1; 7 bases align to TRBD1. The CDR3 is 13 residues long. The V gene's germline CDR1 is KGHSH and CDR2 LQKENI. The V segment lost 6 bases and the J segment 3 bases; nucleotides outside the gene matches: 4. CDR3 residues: CASSRGKDTEAFF. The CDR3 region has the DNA TGTGCCAGCTCCAGGGGGAAAGACACTGAAGCTTTCTTT.

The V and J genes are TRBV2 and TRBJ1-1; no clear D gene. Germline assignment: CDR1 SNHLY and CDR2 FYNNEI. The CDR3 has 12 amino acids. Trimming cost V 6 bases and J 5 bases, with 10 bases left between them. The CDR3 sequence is CASRRIETEAFF. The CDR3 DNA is TGTGCCAGCAGGCGCATAGAAACTGAAGCTTTCTTT.

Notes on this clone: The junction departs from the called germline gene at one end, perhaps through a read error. The CDR3 loop reads CSVEGQGTFLPSGANVLTF. The CDR3 coding sequence is TGCAGCGTCGAAGGACAGGGAACGTTTTTACCCTCTGGGGCCAACGTCCTGACTTTC. The chain carries TRBV29-1 and TRBJ2-6, with TRBD1 matching 8 bases. The CDR3 length is 19 residues. Germline CDR1 is SQVTM and CDR2 is ANQGSEA. The full variable domain, with the rest looked up from reference TRBV29-1 and TRBJ2-6, is SAVISQKPSRDICQRGTSLTIQCQVDSQVTMMFWYRQQPGQSLTLIATANQGSEATYESGFVIDKFPISRPNLTFSTLTVSNMSPEDSSIYLCSVEGQGTFLPSGANVLTFGAGSRLTVL.